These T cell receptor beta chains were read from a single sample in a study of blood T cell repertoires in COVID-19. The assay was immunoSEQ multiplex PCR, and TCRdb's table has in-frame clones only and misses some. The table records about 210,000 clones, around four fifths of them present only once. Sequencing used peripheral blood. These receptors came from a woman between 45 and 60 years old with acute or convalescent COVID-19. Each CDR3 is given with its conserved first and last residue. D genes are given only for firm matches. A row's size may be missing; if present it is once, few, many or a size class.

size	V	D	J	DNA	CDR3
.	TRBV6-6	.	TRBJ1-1	TGTGCCAGCAGTTATGAACAGACCCGTATGAACACTGAAGCTTTCTTT	CASSYEQTRMNTEAFF
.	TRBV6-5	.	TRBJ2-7	TGTGCCGTCCAGGGGTTCGGGACCTACGAGCAGTACTTC	CAVQGFGTYEQYF
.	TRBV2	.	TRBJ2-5	TGTGCCAGCAGTGAAGGGAGGCTGGGGGAGACCCAGTACTTC	CASSEGRLGETQYF
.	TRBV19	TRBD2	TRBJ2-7	TGTGCCAGTACCCCCACGACTAGCGGGAAGCAGGCTCTTAAGGGGCAGTACTTC	CASTPTTSGKQALKGQYF
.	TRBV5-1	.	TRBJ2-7	TGCGCCAGCAGCTTGTCTTCCTACGAGCAGTACTTC	CASSLSSYEQYF
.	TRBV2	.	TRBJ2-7	TGTGCCAGCAGTGCGACAGGTTTCTACGAGCAGTACTTC	CASSATGFYEQYF
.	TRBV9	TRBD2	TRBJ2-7	TGTGCCAGCAGCGTAGAGGCGAAGCGGGAGGGCCACGAGCAGTACTTC	CASSVEAKREGHEQYF
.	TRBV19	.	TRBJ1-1	TGTGCCAGTAGTAAGGGCAGGGTGAGGATGAACACTGAAGCTTTCTTT	CASSKGRVRMNTEAFF
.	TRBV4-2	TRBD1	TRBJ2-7	TGTGCCAGCAGCCAGGGGCGTCAGGGGGCCGACGAGCAGTACTTC	CASSQGRQGADEQYF
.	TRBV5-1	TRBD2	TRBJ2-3	TGCGCCAGCAGCTTCGGCAGGGGGTGGACTAGCGGGAGGGCCAAAGACTTGGATACGCAGTATTTT	CASSFGRGWTSGRAKDLDTQYF
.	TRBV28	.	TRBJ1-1	TGTGCCAGCAGTTCCCCGTCTTTACACGTGAACACTGAAGCTTTCTTT	CASSSPSLHVNTEAFF
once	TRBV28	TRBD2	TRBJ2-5	TGTGCCAGCAGTTTATTAACGCTAGCGGGGCCGGAGACCCAGTACTTC	CASSLLTLAGPETQYF
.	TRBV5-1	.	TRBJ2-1	TGCGCCAGCAGCTACAACCCACTTGGAGCGGGTGAGCAGTTCTTC	CASSYNPLGAGEQFF
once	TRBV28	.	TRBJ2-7	TGTGCCAGCAGTTTGAGCAGGGGGGTTACAGACTACGAGCAGTACTTC	CASSLSRGVTDYEQYF
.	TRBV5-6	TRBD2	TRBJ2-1	TGTGCCAGCAGCGAACTAGCGAACATCTACAATGAGCAGTTCTTC	CASSELANIYNEQFF
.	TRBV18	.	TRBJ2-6	TGTGCCAGCTCACCACCCGTCGGAGGTATCTCTGGGGCCAACGTCCTGACTTTC	CASSPPVGGISGANVLTF
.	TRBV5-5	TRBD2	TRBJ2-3	TGTGCCAGCAGCCGGGGAGGGATCCCAGATACGCAGTATTTT	CASSRGGIPDTQYF
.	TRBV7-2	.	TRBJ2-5	TGTGCCAGCAGCCTTGTACCTGCGGGGTCGGGGGAGAGGGAGACCCAGTACTTC	CASSLVPAGSGERETQYF
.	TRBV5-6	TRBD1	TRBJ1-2	TGTGCCAGCAGATCGGACAGGCTCTATGGCTACACCTTC	CASRSDRLYGYTF
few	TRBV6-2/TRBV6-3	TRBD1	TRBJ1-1	TGTGCCAGCAGCCGTGACAGGGCGAACACTGAAGCTTTCTTT	CASSRDRANTEAFF
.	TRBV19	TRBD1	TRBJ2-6	TGTGCCAGTACCCGGACAGGGGCTGGGGCCAACGTCCTGACTTTC	CASTRTGAGANVLTF
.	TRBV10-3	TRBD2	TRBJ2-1	TGTGCCATCAGCGCCGGGACTAGCGGTTACAATGAGCAGTTCTTC	CAISAGTSGYNEQFF
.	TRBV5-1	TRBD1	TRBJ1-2	TGCGCCAGCAGCTTGGTCCCGGGACAGATAACCATCTATGGCTACACCTTC	CASSLVPGQITIYGYTF
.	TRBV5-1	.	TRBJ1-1	TGCGCCAGCAGCCCCACTTGGGGCGGGAACACTGAAGCTTTCTTT	CASSPTWGGNTEAFF
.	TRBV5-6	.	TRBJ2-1	TGTGCCAGCAGTAGGCAGACAGGGACTAATGAGCAGTTCTTC	CASSRQTGTNEQFF
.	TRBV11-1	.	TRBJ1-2	TGTGCCAGCAGTCTCCAGGAAGGGGACTATGGCTACACCTTC	CASSLQEGDYGYTF
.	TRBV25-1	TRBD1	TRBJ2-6	TGTGCCAGCAATCGAGGACAGGGAGGCTCTGGGGCCAACGTCCTGACTTTC	CASNRGQGGSGANVLTF
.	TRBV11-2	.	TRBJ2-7	TGTGCCAGCAGTCATCTCGGAGTCGAGCAGTACTTC	CASSHLGVEQYF
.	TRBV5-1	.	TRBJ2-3	TGCGCCAGCAGCTTGGCCCCCGGGCTCGGGAATACGCAGTATTTT	CASSLAPGLGNTQYF
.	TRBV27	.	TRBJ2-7	TGTGCCAGCAGTCTGTCTTTCCCCTACGAGCAGTACTTC	CASSLSFPYEQYF
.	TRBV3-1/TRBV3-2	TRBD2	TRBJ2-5	TGTGCCAGCAGCCCATTAGGACTAGCGGTAGGGGGGTATCAAGAGACCCAGTACTTC	CASSPLGLAVGGYQETQYF
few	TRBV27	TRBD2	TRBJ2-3	TGTGCCAGCAGTTCCTTCCGGACTAGCGCAGATACGCAGTATTTT	CASSSFRTSADTQYF
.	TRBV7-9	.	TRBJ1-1	TGTGCCAGCAGCTCCCCAGGAAACACTGAAGCTTTCTTT	CASSSPGNTEAFF
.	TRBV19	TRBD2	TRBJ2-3	TGTGCCAGTAGGCGACTAGCGGGAGGTTTGACAGATACGCAGTATTTT	CASRRLAGGLTDTQYF
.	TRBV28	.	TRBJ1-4	TGTGCCAGCAGTTTGCAGGGGCGTGAAAAACTGTTTTTT	CASSLQGREKLFF
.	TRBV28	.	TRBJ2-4	TGTGCCAGCAGTTTAGGGGGGGCCGGAAACATTCAGTACTTC	CASSLGGAGNIQYF